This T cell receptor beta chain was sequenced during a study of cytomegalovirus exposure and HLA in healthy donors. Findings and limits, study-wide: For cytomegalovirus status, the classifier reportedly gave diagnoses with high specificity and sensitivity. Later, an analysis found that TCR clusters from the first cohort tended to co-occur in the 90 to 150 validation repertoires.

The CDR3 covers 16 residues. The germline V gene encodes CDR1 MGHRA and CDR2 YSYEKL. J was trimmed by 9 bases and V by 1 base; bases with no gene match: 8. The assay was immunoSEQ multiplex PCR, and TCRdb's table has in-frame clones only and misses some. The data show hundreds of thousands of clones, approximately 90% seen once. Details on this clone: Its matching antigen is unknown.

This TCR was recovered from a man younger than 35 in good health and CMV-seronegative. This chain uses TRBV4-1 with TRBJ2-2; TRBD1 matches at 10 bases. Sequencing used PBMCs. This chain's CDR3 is CASSQAPGTGVRELFF. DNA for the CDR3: TGCGCCAGCAGCCAAGCCCCCGGGACAGGGGTCCGGGAGCTGTTTTTT.